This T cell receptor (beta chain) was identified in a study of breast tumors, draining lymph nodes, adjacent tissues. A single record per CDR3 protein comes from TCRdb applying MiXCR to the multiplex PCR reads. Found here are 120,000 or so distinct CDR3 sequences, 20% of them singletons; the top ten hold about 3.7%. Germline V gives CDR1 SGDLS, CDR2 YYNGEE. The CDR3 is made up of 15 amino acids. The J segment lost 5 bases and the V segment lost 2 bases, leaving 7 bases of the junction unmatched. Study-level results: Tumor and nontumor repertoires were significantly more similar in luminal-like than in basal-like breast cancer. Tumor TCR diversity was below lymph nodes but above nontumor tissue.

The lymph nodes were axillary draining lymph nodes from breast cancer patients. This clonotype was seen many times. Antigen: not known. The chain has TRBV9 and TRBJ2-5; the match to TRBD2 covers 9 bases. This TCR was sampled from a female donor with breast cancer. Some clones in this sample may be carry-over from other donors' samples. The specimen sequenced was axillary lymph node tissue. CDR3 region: CASSVAGGPDETQYF. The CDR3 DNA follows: TGTGCCAGCAGCGTGGCGGGAGGGCCTGACGAGACCCAGTACTTC.